This T cell receptor (beta chain) derives from a study of shared T cell receptors in the human thymus. Produced via immunoSEQ multiplex PCR; TCRdb's table is partial and in-frame only. The sample yields about 730,000 clones, approximately 83% seen once. The CDR3 spans 14 residues. Per germline, CDR1 MNHEY and CDR2 SVGAGI. J was trimmed by 4 bases and V by 6 bases; bases with no gene match: 7. The sample was also reused in another study, on human thymus T cells. That paper adds: Thymus tissue was removed during corrective cardiac surgery. Highly overlapping thymic repertoires among unrelated individuals were reported in related research.

Sequenced: thymocytes. This sequence originates from a girl under three years old with a congenital heart defect. This chain joins TRBV6-5 and TRBJ1-2; TRBD1 matches at 8 bases. The DNA of the CDR3 is TGTGCCAGCAGCCCACAGGGGGGGCTCTATGGCTACACCTTC. It codes for CASSPQGGLYGYTF.